This T cell receptor beta chain was sequenced in a study of T cells in Graves' hyperthyroidism and ophthalmopathy. Germline V lookup: CDR1 MNHNS, CDR2 SASEGT. The CDR3 is made up of 14 amino acids. The ends were cut back, 6 bases at V and 7 bases at J, with 18 bases in the middle. The investigators amplified TCR beta CDR3 regions from RNA transcripts. During a first-round RT-PCR of the TCR CDR3, the HTBI primer set was used. Each CDR3 protein is one row after TCRdb ran MiXCR on the multiplex PCR reads. The sample includes approximately 590,000 distinct CDR3 sequences, about 15% of them seen just once.

This chain uses TRBV6-1 with TRBJ1-2; TRBD1 might be the D (6 bases). Sequencing input: blood. The sequence was obtained from a young woman with Graves' hyperthyroidism. The CDR3 protein is CASRDTGRDGGYTF. The CDR3 nucleotides are TGTGCCAGCAGAGACACAGGGCGTGATGGTGGCTACACCTTC.